A selection of T cell receptor beta chains follows, all from one sample in a study of CD8+ T cells in alopecia areata. Generated by immunoSEQ multiplex PCR, the TCRdb table keeps only in-frame clones and is missing some. The table records more than 110,000 clones, around half of them present only once. This sample comprised CD8+ T cells sorted from blood, obtained at week 4, from a patient treated with tofacitinib. Receptors originate from a human donor with alopecia areata. Both conserved end residues are part of each CDR3. The order of the fields is D gene, J gene, V gene, clone size, CDR3 length, CDR3 protein, CDR3 DNA. The D gene is left open where the match is weak. Size tells how often a clone was seen (once, few, many) or the class of an expanded clone, and some rows leave it out.

d_gene: -; j_gene: TRBJ1-5; v_gene: TRBV10-3; abundance: few; len: 16; CDR3aa: CAISESYRGYDQPQHF; CDR3nt: TGTGCCATCAGTGAGTCATATCGAGGGTATGACCAGCCCCAGCATTTT
d_gene: TRBD1; j_gene: TRBJ2-1; v_gene: TRBV30; abundance: few; len: 13; CDR3aa: CAWSDDRDNEQFF; CDR3nt: TGTGCCTGGAGTGACGACAGGGACAATGAGCAGTTCTTC
d_gene: -; j_gene: TRBJ1-6; v_gene: TRBV4-2; abundance: -; len: 16; CDR3aa: CASSQDPGVYNSPLHF; CDR3nt: TGTGCCAGCAGCCAAGACCCAGGGGTCTATAATTCACCCCTCCACTTT
d_gene: TRBD1; j_gene: TRBJ2-7; v_gene: TRBV5-1; abundance: -; len: 14; CDR3aa: CASSQGTGRHEQYF; CDR3nt: TGCGCCAGCAGCCAAGGGACAGGGCGCCACGAGCAGTACTTC
d_gene: -; j_gene: TRBJ2-5; v_gene: TRBV5-6; abundance: -; len: 12; CDR3aa: CASSFAPDQLDF; CDR3nt: TGTGCCAGCAGCTTCGCTCCGGACCAACTGGACTTC
d_gene: -; j_gene: TRBJ2-5; v_gene: TRBV2; abundance: -; len: 13; CDR3aa: CASKGRIQETQYF; CDR3nt: TGTGCCAGCAAGGGACGGATCCAAGAGACCCAGTACTTC
d_gene: TRBD1; j_gene: TRBJ1-6; v_gene: TRBV6-1; abundance: -; len: 14; CDR3aa: CASSDGTAYSPLHF; CDR3nt: TGTGCCAGCAGTGACGGGACAGCCTATTCACCCCTCCACTTT
d_gene: -; j_gene: TRBJ2-7; v_gene: TRBV13; abundance: -; len: 13; CDR3aa: CASSSGQSYEQYF; CDR3nt: TGTGCCAGCAGCTCCGGACAGTCCTACGAGCAGTACTTC
d_gene: TRBD2; j_gene: TRBJ2-1; v_gene: TRBV2; abundance: -; len: 13; CDR3aa: CASIRTSGDEQFF; CDR3nt: TGTGCCAGCATAAGGACTAGCGGGGATGAGCAGTTCTTC
d_gene: -; j_gene: TRBJ2-2; v_gene: TRBV13; abundance: -; len: 15; CDR3aa: CASSPDSPNTGELFF; CDR3nt: TGTGCCAGCAGCCCGGACAGTCCGAACACCGGGGAGCTGTTTTTT
d_gene: -; j_gene: TRBJ1-1; v_gene: TRBV2; abundance: many; len: 14; CDR3aa: CASGGEVINTEAFF; CDR3nt: TGTGCCAGCGGGGGGGAGGTTATTAACACTGAAGCTTTCTTT
d_gene: -; j_gene: TRBJ2-5; v_gene: TRBV29-1; abundance: few; len: 13; CDR3aa: CSVEDRGGETQYF; CDR3nt: TGCAGCGTTGAAGACAGGGGAGGGGAGACCCAGTACTTC
d_gene: -; j_gene: TRBJ2-2; v_gene: TRBV5-1; abundance: -; len: 16; CDR3aa: CASSPGGAPDTGELFF; CDR3nt: TGCGCCAGCAGCCCTGGGGGGGCTCCGGACACCGGGGAGCTGTTTTTT
d_gene: -; j_gene: TRBJ1-5; v_gene: TRBV7-9; abundance: once; len: 12; CDR3aa: CASSFGEQPQHF; CDR3nt: TGTGCCAGCAGCTTCGGCGAACAGCCCCAGCATTTT
d_gene: -; j_gene: TRBJ1-2; v_gene: TRBV6-5; abundance: once; len: 13; CDR3aa: CASSYELTYGYTF; CDR3nt: TGTGCCAGCAGTTACGAGTTGACCTATGGCTACACCTTC
d_gene: TRBD1; j_gene: TRBJ2-7; v_gene: TRBV6-5; abundance: once; len: 15; CDR3aa: CASSYSIQGAGEQYF; CDR3nt: TGTGCCAGCAGTTACTCGATCCAGGGGGCTGGGGAGCAGTACTTC